One and the same sample provided the 29 T cell receptor beta chains below, sequenced in a study of CD8 T cells in Susac syndrome. Random hexamers were used to reverse transcribe the RNA input (about 0.5 to 1 ug). TCRdb reprocessed the immunoSEQ multiplex PCR reads with MiXCR, giving one entry per CDR3 protein. The data contain more than 150,000 distinct CDR3 sequences, 92% of them singletons. The sequenced material came from CD4+ T cells from PBMCs. Every receptor here comes from a human donor in good health.

J is TRBJ2-7 and V is TRBV6-5, with 9 bases matching TRBD1. The CDR3 is made up of 14 amino acids. V lost 6 bases and J lost 0; bases outside the gene matches: 3. Germline-derived CDR1 and CDR2 are MNHEY and SVGAGI. The CDR3 loop reads CASSWDRDSYEQYF. The CDR3 bases are TGTGCCAGCAGCTGGGACAGGGACTCCTACGAGCAGTACTTC.

The chain has TRBV10-3 and TRBJ1-1; possible D gene TRBD1, 5 bases. Trimming pared 3 bases from V and 4 bases from J, leaving 12 bases between. Germline V lookup: CDR1 ENHRY, CDR2 SYGVKD. CDR3 size: 14 residues. The CDR3 DNA follows: TGTGCCATCAGTGAAAAAGGAGGGACCACTGAAGCTTTCTTT. It encodes CAISEKGGTTEAFF.

V is TRBV5-1 and J is TRBJ2-6; D unresolved. From germline, CDR1 is SGHRS and CDR2 YFSETQ. Trimming took off 3 bases at V and 0 bases at J, with 16 bases between the two ends. This CDR3 has 18 residues. Here the CDR3 reads CASSSLPPDHSGANVLTF. DNA for the CDR3: TGCGCCAGCAGCTCGTTACCTCCGGACCACTCTGGGGCCAACGTCCTGACTTTC.

To note about this clonotype: The junction shows a germline mismatch at one end, possibly a read error. V and J are TRBV7-7 and TRBJ2-5; 8 nucleotides align to TRBD2. The germline gives CDR1 SSHAT, CDR2 FNYEAQ (reference sequence). The CDR3 covers 15 residues. CDR3 nucleotides: TGTGCTAGCAGCTTACAACCGGGAGGGCGGGAGACCCAGTACTTC. Protein: CASSLQPGGRETQYF.

The chain joins TRBV11-1 to TRBJ2-2, with 8 bases lining up with TRBD2. Germline CDR1 and CDR2: SGHAT and FQDESV (reference sequence). This CDR3 comprises 15 residues. The ends lost 4 bases at V and 0 bases at J; junction bases unmatched: 1. The CDR3 here is CASSSGGSNTGELFF. CDR3 bases: TGTGCCAGCAGCTCGGGGGGGTCGAACACCGGGGAGCTGTTTTTT.

This clonotype appeared once. V usage is TRBV9 and J usage is TRBJ2-7; D gene ambiguous. V was cut by 0 bases and J by 3 bases, with 16 bases left in between. This CDR3 has 16 amino acids. Germline lookup yields CDR1 SGDLS and CDR2 YYNGEE. CDR3 protein: CASSVEAGLNFYEQYF. CDR3 in DNA: TGTGCCAGCAGCGTAGAGGCCGGATTAAACTTCTACGAGCAGTACTTC.

The V gene is TRBV25-1, the J gene TRBJ1-5; 8 bases agree with TRBD1. This CDR3 is built from 16 residues. Germline values: CDR1 MGHDK, CDR2 SYGVNS. J lost 2 bases, V lost 2 bases, and 5 bases had no gene match. CDR3 region: CASSEARGQGNQPQHF. Here the CDR3 DNA reads TGTGCCAGCAGTGAAGCCAGGGGGCAAGGCAATCAGCCCCAGCATTTT.

The genes are TRBV12-3 or TRBV12-4 and TRBJ2-6; D possibly corresponds to TRBD1 (6 bases). Deletions cut 3 bases from V and 3 bases from J, with 15 bases between. CDR3 size: 17 residues. CDR3 sequence reads: CASSFTQGGFGANVLTF. The CDR3 DNA reads TGTGCCAGCAGTTTCACACAGGGCGGATTTGGGGCCAACGTCCTGACTTTC.

This chain connects TRBV9 to TRBJ2-6; D gene uncertain. CDR1 is SGDLS and CDR2 is YYNGEE in the germline V gene. The CDR3 extends over 16 amino acids. V was trimmed by 0 bases and J by 1 base, leaving 8 bases between them. The CDR3 loop reads CASSVATLSGANVLTF. The CDR3 DNA reads as TGTGCCAGCAGCGTAGCTACACTTTCTGGGGCCAACGTCCTGACTTTC.

With regard to this clonotype: One end of the junction does not line up with germline, which may come from a read error. The chain carries TRBV4-3 and TRBJ1-2; maybe TRBD1 (6 bases). CDR1 LGHNA and CDR2 YSLEER come from the germline V gene. The CDR3 length is 14 residues. The CDR3 region is CASSPRDNNHGYTF. CDR3 in DNA: TGCGCCAGCAGCCCCCGGGACAATAACCATGGCTACACCTTC.

This chain joins TRBV4-1 and TRBJ2-7; no definite D call. Germline lookup yields CDR1 MGHRA and CDR2 YSYEKL. V lost 1 base to trimming and J lost 5 bases, with 9 bases between them. The CDR3 has 13 amino acids. The CDR3 here is CASSQVWGHEQYF. The DNA for the CDR3 is TGCGCCAGCAGCCAAGTGTGGGGTCACGAGCAGTACTTC.

The chain links TRBV9 to TRBJ2-3; D possibly corresponds to TRBD2 (5 bases). The CDR3 totals 14 residues. Germline V lookup: CDR1 SGDLS, CDR2 YYNGEE. Trimming stripped 1 base from V and 3 bases from J, with 9 bases between. DNA of the CDR3: TGTGCCAGCAGCGTACGAGGGCAGACAGATACGCAGTATTTT. Protein sequence: CASSVRGQTDTQYF.

The chain recombines TRBV23-1 with TRBJ2-4; D is unresolved. TRBV23-1 is assigned to the ORF class and has an uncertain function. The CDR3 sequence is 15 residues long. Trimming stripped 0 bases from V and 4 bases from J, with 10 bases between. CDR3 region: CASSQSERPKNIQYF. The CDR3 region has the DNA TGCGCCAGCAGTCAATCGGAACGGCCAAAAAACATTCAGTACTTC.

The chain couples TRBV7-2 to TRBJ1-5, with a possible D match to TRBD1 (6 bases). Germline lookup yields CDR1 SGHTA and CDR2 FQGNSA. The CDR3 extends over 16 amino acids. Trimming pared 9 bases from V and 7 bases from J, leaving 25 bases between. In nucleotides, the CDR3 is TGTGCCAGTTCCGATGGCAGGGGCAATCGGGGACAGCCCCAGCATTTT. This codes for CASSDGRGNRGQPQHF.

The count of this clonotype is one. The chain combines TRBV14 with TRBJ2-1; 11 bases agree with TRBD2. Germline V lookup: CDR1 SGHDN, CDR2 FVKESK. The CDR3 loop spans 16 amino acids. J gave up 7 bases and V 2 bases, and 7 bases lay outside the gene matches. As DNA, the CDR3 is TGTGCCAGCAGCCAAAAACTAGCGGGAGAATTAAATGAGCAGTTCTTC. It is translated as CASSQKLAGELNEQFF.

This sequence joins TRBV29-1 and TRBJ1-2, with 9 bases aligning to TRBD1. The germline V gene has CDR1 SQVTM and CDR2 ANQGSEA. The CDR3 contains 12 residues. The J segment lost 5 bases and the V segment lost 6 bases, leaving 4 bases of the junction unmatched. The CDR3 nucleotides are TGCAGCGTCGGACAGGGGTTATATGGCTACACCTTC. It yields the protein CSVGQGLYGYTF.

The chain uses TRBV7-9 and TRBJ2-7; D call uncertain. CDR1 and CDR2 from the germline V gene are SEHNR and FQNEAQ (reference sequence). V dropped 3 bases and J dropped 4 bases, with 7 bases sitting between them. This CDR3 has 12 amino acids. The CDR3, as DNA: TGTGCCAGCAGCTTCGAAGCGTACGAGCAGTACTTC. Its protein product is CASSFEAYEQYF. Using reference TRBV7-9 and TRBJ2-7 for the parts outside the CDR3, the full variable domain is DTGVSQNPRHKITKRGQNVTFRCDPISEHNRLYWYRQTLGQGPEFLTYFQNEAQLEKSRLLSDRFSAERPKGSFSTLEIQRTEQGDSAMYLCASSFEAYEQYFGPGTRLTVT.

This clonotype was seen just once. The gene calls are TRBV20-1 and TRBJ2-4, with TRBD2 matching 7 bases. The CDR3 contains 14 residues. Germline V gene data show CDR1 as DFQATT and CDR2 as SNEGSKA (reference sequence). V dropped 2 bases and J dropped 0; count of bases not matched to a gene: 1. The CDR3 reads CSARRGEAKNIQYF. The CDR3 DNA reads TGCAGTGCTAGACGGGGGGAAGCCAAAAACATTCAGTACTTC.

The rearrangement joins TRBV24-1 to TRBJ2-6; D not certain. CDR3 length: 16 amino acids. V was cut by 0 bases and J by 1 base, with 6 bases left in between. Germline V lookup: CDR1 KGHDR, CDR2 SFDVKD. CDR3 residues: CATSDLSASGANVLTF. CDR3 nucleotide sequence: TGTGCCACCAGTGATTTGTCCGCGTCTGGGGCCAACGTCCTGACTTTC.

The V and J genes are TRBV18 and TRBJ1-5; D might be TRBD1 (6 bases). Germline values: CDR1 KGHSH, CDR2 LQKENI. V was clipped by 6 bases and J by 7 bases, with 13 bases between them. This CDR3 has 13 residues. CDR3 nucleotides: TGTGCCAGCTCTACAGGGACGAGCCAGCCCCAGCATTTT. Translated: CASSTGTSQPQHF.

V is TRBV12-3 or TRBV12-4 and J is TRBJ2-3, with 8 bases fitting TRBD1. V trimming: 5 bases; J trimming: 3 bases; junction bases outside the gene matches: 7. The CDR3 sequence is 15 residues long. The CDR3 region has the DNA TGTGCCAGCAGTCCCTGGACAGGGTGGACAGATACGCAGTATTTT. Residues: CASSPWTGWTDTQYF.

This clonotype was seen a few times. The chain joins TRBV7-2 to TRBJ2-3; no definite D call. CDR1 and CDR2 from the germline V gene are SGHTA and FQGNSA. The CDR3 covers 12 residues. Trimming stripped 1 base from V and 5 bases from J, with 4 bases between. In nucleotides, the CDR3 is TGTGCCAGCAGCTTAGTGGGAGATACGCAGTATTTT. This encodes CASSLVGDTQYF.

V and J are TRBV11-2 and TRBJ1-1; possibly TRBD1 for D (5 bases). Per the germline V gene, CDR1 is SGHAT and CDR2 is FQNNGV. V lost 5 bases to trimming and J lost 3 bases, with 19 bases between them. CDR3 size: 16 residues. In nucleotides, the CDR3 is TGTGCCAGCAGCGCGGGACTCCGAGGTAGGGACACTGAAGCTTTCTTT. This codes for CASSAGLRGRDTEAFF.

This chain joins TRBV12-3 or TRBV12-4 and TRBJ2-7; 9 nucleotides match TRBD1. There are 13 residues in the CDR3. With V trimmed by 4 bases and J by 3 bases, 1 base remained unmatched. CDR3 amino acids: CASSWDRVYEQYF. CDR3 DNA sequence: TGTGCCAGCAGTTGGGACAGGGTCTACGAGCAGTACTTC.

The chain is built from TRBV5-1 and TRBJ1-2, with 9 bases that match TRBD1. This CDR3 comprises 17 residues. Trimming took 2 bases from V and 2 from J; bases not matched to a gene: 10. CDR1 SGHRS and CDR2 YFSETQ come from the germline V gene. The CDR3 here is CASSLQTTGQGNYGYTF. CDR3 coding DNA: TGCGCCAGCAGCTTACAAACCACGGGACAGGGAAACTATGGCTACACCTTC.

This clonotype was found once. This chain connects TRBV7-2 to TRBJ1-3; no clear D. This CDR3 is built from 13 residues. The V and J ends lost 1 base and 6 bases respectively, with 7 bases between them. Germline V gene lookup returns CDR1 SGHTA and CDR2 FQGNSA. CDR3 residues: CASSLGGENTIYF. The CDR3 coding sequence is TGTGCCAGCAGCTTAGGCGGGGAAAACACCATATATTTT.

This chain links TRBV5-1 with TRBJ1-1, with D unclear. Germline lookup yields CDR1 SGHRS and CDR2 YFSETQ. The CDR3 runs 14 residues. V shed 1 base and J shed 0 bases, with 7 bases lying between them. The CDR3 region has the DNA TGCGCCAGCAGCTTGATAGGATTGAACACTGAAGCTTTCTTT. Translated, it gives CASSLIGLNTEAFF. Using reference TRBV5-1 and TRBJ1-1 for the parts outside the CDR3, the full variable domain is KAGVTQTPRYLIKTRGQQVTLSCSPISGHRSVSWYQQTPGQGLQFLFEYFSETQRNKGNFPGRFSGRQFSNSRSEMNVSTLELGDSALYLCASSLIGLNTEAFFGQGTRLTVV.

The chain is built from TRBV25-1 and TRBJ1-5; TRBD1 aligns across 8 bases. This CDR3 comprises 15 residues. The ends lost 4 bases at V and 4 bases at J; junction bases unmatched: 6. Germline assignment: CDR1 MGHDK and CDR2 SYGVNS. The CDR3 sequence is CASSGGQGRNQPQHF. DNA for the CDR3: TGTGCCAGCAGTGGTGGACAGGGTCGAAATCAGCCCCAGCATTTT.

CDR3 sequence (DNA): TGCAGTGCAGGGGTCAGTGGCTTTGAAGAGACCCAGTACTTC. It specifies CSAGVSGFEETQYF. The chain links TRBV20-1 to TRBJ2-5, with TRBD1 as a possible D gene (5 bases). Germline CDR1 and CDR2: DFQATT and SNEGSKA (reference sequence). The CDR3 length is 14 residues. V was cut by 6 bases and J by 3 bases, with 17 bases left in between.